This T cell receptor (beta chain) appears in the sequencing data of a study of T cells in Graves' hyperthyroidism and ophthalmopathy (dated by TCRdb to about 2019). Background on the whole study: Peripheral blood samples were taken at the time of initial diagnosis, prior to any treatment. In several Graves' hyperthyroidism patients, the study also compared T-cell repertoires from thyroid tissue with T-cell repertoires from blood. Prospective prediction of ophthalmopathy was tested in an independent validation cohort of 18 to 20 hyperthyroidism patients and some 17 patients who later progressed to ophthalmopathy. The roughly 94 discovery patients were randomly split 7:3 into training and test sets. To identify distinguishing TCR V-J signatures, a discovery cohort of 100 patients was used, comprising 43 with Graves' ophthalmopathy and around 60 with stable Graves' hyperthyroidism. Once sampling was done, hyperthyroidism patients were given methimazole at a starting dose of 30 mg daily, whereas ophthalmopathy patients were given high-dose intravenous methylprednisolone. The paper describes TCR Vbeta CDR3 sequencing of 140 or so peripheral blood samples, made up of about 41 ophthalmopathy patients, some 76 hyperthyroidism patients and 17 progressor patients. What the work shows at the level of the full study, not this receptor alone: Sample size was not statistically predetermined, and blinding of investigators to group allocation was not performed. A model built on a 13 V-J signature distinguished ophthalmopathy from stable hyperthyroidism, reaching 85% to 90% sensitivity and approximately 81% specificity in cross-validation and 80%/75% in testing. In validation, the model predicted progression to ophthalmopathy with approximately 71% sensitivity and 72.22% specificity, a median of approximately 6.5 months before onset. Most expanded thyroid clonotypes (frequency above 0.001) were also detected in blood, suggesting blood repertoires may reflect thyroid immune responses.

In the ophthalmopathy patients, disease was moderately to severely active, with a Clinical Activity Score of 3 or more, a NOSPECS grade of 4 or more, and a duration of less than 3 months. Patients with uncontrolled infections, other autoimmune diseases, pregnancy or lactation were excluded. Diagnoses relied on clinical symptoms, serum thyroxine and TRAb, thyroid ultrasound and orbital computed tomography. Ficoll-Paque density gradient centrifugation was used to isolate PBMCs from about 9 ml of fresh peripheral blood. Total RNA was extracted using Trizol reagent, and RNA quality was assessed on an Agilent 2100 Bioanalyzer. The TCR beta CDR3 regions were amplified from the RNA transcripts. The TCR CDR3 was subjected to a first round of RT-PCR using the HTBI primer set and the Qiagen OneStep RT-PCR kit. A second multiplex PCR round built the libraries, followed by size selection and purification. The libraries were sequenced on an Illumina HiSeq2000 using paired-end 100 bp reads. As for the original processing: SOAPnuke was used to process the raw data, with reads discarded if the reads contained adapters or uncalled bases, had a mean Phred below 15, or lacked an exact constant-primer or identifier match. High-quality paired reads were merged using COPE v1.2.5, and each unique nucleotide sequence was defined as a clonotype. Clonotypes were aligned to IMGT TRBV, TRBD and TRBJ reference segments using MiTCR v1.1. The analysis included only V-J combinations with a frequency above 0.0001, which together covered roughly 99% of the repertoires. A TCS score was defined as the ratio of F50 (clonal expansion) to E x V (chaos), with BLOSUM62-based TCRdist applied between CDR3 peptides within each V-J. Welch's t-statistics and random forest reduced 500 to 650 V-J features to roughly 13, which were used in a naive Bayes classifier (R e1071). The raw public data were reprocessed by TCRdb itself: fastp quality trimming at Q25, MiXCR clonotype calling, in-frame beta chains only. When rows share a CDR3 protein, they turn into one entry using the most common DNA and genes. These V and J calls originate from TCRdb's pipeline instead of the authors' own analysis. The table for this sample lists a few hundred thousand distinct CDR3 sequences; 15% to 20% of them were counted only once. The ten largest clones add up to 15% of the sample.

From a lookup of the germline V gene (reference sequence), CDR1 and CDR2 are LNHDA and SQIVND. V is trimmed back by 6 bases and J by 4 bases, and the junction contains 7 bases that no gene match accounts for. The CDR3 runs 14 residues from the cysteine to the phenylalanine. Of the read, only the CDR3 DNA is kept; its 42 bases are in frame from base 1. The sample holds many counts of this clonotype. The clone's antigen remains unknown. Qualities for individual bases were not recorded, and no much larger clone is one base off. This receptor was identified in a woman aged 35 to 49 with Graves' ophthalmopathy. The rearrangement combines TRBV19 with TRBJ1-1, and 8 junctional nucleotides match TRBD1. Specimen: blood. The DNA is as follows: TGTGCCAGTAGGACAGGGGAGTTCGCCACTGAAGCTTTCTTT. This yields the protein CASRTGEFATEAFF. Extended through the reference TRBV19 and TRBJ1-1 proteins, this CDR3 yields the full variable domain: DGGITQSPKYLFRKEGQNVTLSCEQNLNHDAMYWYRQDPGQGLRLIYYSQIVNDFQKGDIAEGYSVSREKKESFPLTVTSAQKNPTAFYLCASRTGEFATEAFFGQGTRLTVV.